This T cell receptor beta chain was documented in a study of shared clonotypes between healthy human individuals. Study-wide results and limits: Blood was the sole source, and tissue repertoires probably differ. Sequencing depth was expected to influence donor clonotype sharing.

With respect to this clone: Its specificity is unknown.

CDR1 is KGHSH and CDR2 is LQKENI in the germline V gene. CDR3 size: 15 residues. The V end lost 0 bases, the J end lost 3 bases, and 11 bases lay between the germline ends. Measured with immunoSEQ multiplex PCR; TCRdb has only the in-frame clones, and not every one. The sample shows around 450,000 clones, about four fifths of them seen only once. The sample taken for sequencing was PBMCs. The sequence came from a middle-aged woman in good health. Some clones in this sample may be carry-over from other donors' samples. The J gene is TRBJ1-2, the V gene TRBV18; D not resolved. The CDR3 protein is CASSPPVARDYGYTF. DNA of the CDR3: TGTGCCAGCTCACCACCGGTAGCGCGGGACTATGGCTACACCTTC.